This T cell receptor beta chain comes out of a study of cytomegalovirus exposure and HLA in healthy donors. General study points: Researchers counted around 180 TCR beta chains as cytomegalovirus-associated. Reports showed the classifier diagnosing cytomegalovirus status with high specificity and sensitivity.

Germline V gene lookup returns CDR1 SGDLS and CDR2 YYNGEE. Trimming cost V 4 bases and J 1 base, with 9 bases left between them. This CDR3 has 13 residues. About this clone: Its antigen is undetermined.

The assay was immunoSEQ multiplex PCR, and TCRdb's table has in-frame clones only and misses some. This repertoire shows about 240,000 clones, approximately 83% found once; its top ten account for around 1.2%. Material: PBMCs. The sequence was collected from a woman in her twenties or thirties in good health and CMV-seropositive. The chain employs TRBV9 and TRBJ2-7; weak D call: TRBD1 (6 bases). The CDR3 DNA is TGTGCCAGCAGCCCGGACAGATCCTACGAGCAGTACTTC. Protein product: CASSPDRSYEQYF.